A single sample gave rise to the 7 T cell receptor beta chains below, sequenced in a study of T cell responses to AZD1222 COVID-19 vaccine. Some clones are missing from TCRdb's copy, which holds only in-frame ones; the method was immunoSEQ multiplex PCR. Of some 190,000 clones listed, approximately 86% are singletons. The specimen comprised peripheral blood, sampled on day 0 of AZD1222 vaccination. The receptors originated from an adult in good health.

The chain employs TRBV2 and TRBJ1-4; 10 positions agree with TRBD1. V gave up 3 bases and J gave up 9 bases; unmatched junction bases: 7. The length of the CDR3 is 15 residues. CDR1 is SNHLY and CDR2 is FYNNEI in the germline V gene. CDR3 nucleotides: TGTGCCAGCAGTGAGTTGGGGACAGGGGACCAAAAACTGTTTTTT. Its protein product is CASSELGTGDQKLFF.

The CDR3 nucleotides read TGTGCCAGCAGTTTTCGGCCAGGTAGTTTCTACGAGCAGTACTTC. Translating gives CASSFRPGSFYEQYF. The chain has TRBV28 and TRBJ2-7; D gene ambiguous. From germline, CDR1 is MDHEN and CDR2 SYDVKM. The CDR3 is made up of 15 amino acids. V lost 3 bases and J lost 3, with 15 bases in between.

The V call is TRBV5-1, the J call TRBJ1-2; possible D gene TRBD1, 6 bases. The V end was cut by 4 bases, the J end by 3 bases, with 22 bases between. The CDR3 length is 17 residues. Germline V CDR1 and CDR2: SGHRS, YFSETQ. DNA of the CDR3: TGCGCCAGCAGCAGGTACGGGGGCCAAATTAATGACTATGGCTACACCTTC. Translated, it gives CASSRYGGQINDYGYTF.

The chain combines TRBV15 with TRBJ1-1; D is uncertain. The CDR3 runs to 15 residues. Trimming removed 4 bases at V and 2 bases at J, with 14 bases between. The V gene's germline CDR1 is LNHNV and CDR2 YYDKDF (reference sequence). CDR3 in amino acids: CATSKYGPKNTEAFF. The CDR3 nucleotides read TGTGCCACCAGCAAATATGGACCCAAAAACACTGAAGCTTTCTTT.

CDR3 protein: CASSFYGGSGANVLTF. For the CDR3, the DNA is TGTGCCAGCAGCTTCTATGGCGGCTCTGGGGCCAACGTCCTGACTTTC. V is TRBV7-3 and J is TRBJ2-6, with D unresolved. The germline V and J ends were trimmed by 3 bases and 0 bases, with 9 bases remaining between them. The CDR3 sequence is 16 residues long. Looked up from germline, CDR1 is SGHTA and CDR2 is FQGTGA.

V and J are TRBV27 and TRBJ1-5; 9 nucleotides match TRBD1. The V segment lost 6 bases and the J segment 2 bases; nucleotides outside the gene matches: 5. Germline V gene data show CDR1 as MNHEY and CDR2 as SMNVEV (reference sequence). The CDR3 has 15 amino acids. CDR3 sequence: CASRTGQGGNQPQHF. In nucleotides, the CDR3 is TGTGCCAGCAGGACGGGACAGGGTGGCAATCAGCCCCAGCATTTT.

The chain links TRBV10-3 to TRBJ2-5; D is uncertain. This CDR3 has 13 residues. From germline, CDR1 is ENHRY and CDR2 SYGVKD. Trimming removed 2 bases at V and 2 bases at J, with 6 bases between. CDR3: CAISEELQETQYF. DNA for the CDR3: TGTGCCATCAGTGAGGAGCTACAAGAGACCCAGTACTTC.